The source of this T cell receptor beta chain is a study of cytomegalovirus exposure and HLA in healthy donors. The study's findings and limits: In a later analysis, V- and J-gene trimming of beta chains associated with a DCLRE1C missense variant, replicated independently.

Concerning this clone itself: Its antigen is unidentified.

The PCR contained 60 Vbeta and 13 Jbeta primers. Method: immunoSEQ multiplex PCR; TCRdb's copy keeps in-frame clones and lacks some. In all, the sample yields some 130,000 clones. Germline CDR1 LGHNA, CDR2 YNFKEQ. CDR3 size: 15 residues. V lost 5 bases and J 3 bases, leaving 16 bases between the germline ends. The material sequenced was PBMCs. The clonotype originates from a woman aged 40 to 50 in good health and CMV-seronegative. The chain couples TRBV4-2 to TRBJ1-1; tentative D call: TRBD1 (5 bases). The CDR3 spells CASSFQGSSDTEAFF. The CDR3 DNA is TGTGCCAGCAGCTTTCAGGGTAGCTCTGACACTGAAGCTTTCTTT.